The 8 T cell receptor beta chains below were found in one sample sequenced in a study of prognosis after radiotherapy for stage I lung cancer. The authors amplified TCR beta CDR3 from genomic DNA using two-round multiplex PCR. TRBV and TRBJ genes each had their own specific primers in first-round PCR. TCRdb re-called the multiplex PCR reads through MiXCR, storing one row per CDR3 protein. Of about 15,000 distinct CDR3 sequences in the sample, around 35% were seen once. The material sequenced was PBMCs, taken before or after stereotactic body radiation therapy (not recorded which). These TCRs come from a donor at least 50 years old with non-small cell lung cancer.

In regard to this clonotype: The junction departs from the called germline gene at one end, perhaps through a read error. The chain couples TRBV19 to TRBJ2-1, with 12 positions matching TRBD1. Germline loops: CDR1 LNHDA, CDR2 SQIVND (reference sequence). CDR3 length: 16 amino acids. The CDR3 sequence: CGSSTYGTGGFNEQFF. The CDR3 DNA reads TGTGGCAGTAGTACTTATGGGACAGGGGGCTTTAATGAGCAGTTCTTC.

For this clonotype: This could be a read error, since a much larger clone is one nucleotide away. This chain joins TRBV28 and TRBJ1-4; D may be TRBD1 (6 bases). CDR1 and CDR2 (germline): MDHEN, SYDVKM. The CDR3 length is 16 residues. Trimming shortened V by 6 bases and J by 3 bases, and 17 bases separated the two germline ends. CDR3 region: CASRIVGAGANEKLFF. For the CDR3, the DNA is TGTGCCAGCAGAATCGTGGGGGCGGGGGCTAATGAAAAACTGTTTTTT.

This clonotype came up many times. The chain is built from TRBV25-1 and TRBJ1-3, with 7 bases aligning to TRBD1. This CDR3 contains 16 residues. V shed 8 bases, J shed 4 bases, and the junction held 14 bases outside the gene matches. Germline V gene lookup returns CDR1 MGHDK and CDR2 SYGVNS. CDR3 region: CASSGLEGASGNTIYF. The CDR3, as DNA: TGTGCCAGCTCGGGGTTAGAGGGGGCCTCGGGAAACACCATATATTTT.

This clonotype was seen once. It is likely a read error, because the conserved phenylalanine at the end of the CDR3 is missing. This chain links TRBV20-1 with TRBJ2-7; D remains ambiguous. Germline CDR1 reads DFQATT; CDR2 reads SNEGSKA (reference sequence). The V end was cut by 3 bases, the J end by 4 bases, with 19 bases between. There are 15 residues in the CDR3. In DNA form, the CDR3 reads TGCAGTGCTAGCAATAGTGTAAGCCAAATTTACGAGCAGTACATC. Residues: CSASNSVSQIYEQYI.

Regarding this clonotype: One end of the junction is discordant with germline, which a read error may explain. This chain links TRBV19 with TRBJ2-6; the match to TRBD1 covers 8 bases. The CDR3 is 17 amino acids. Germline CDR1 and CDR2: LNHDA and SQIVND (reference sequence). CDR3 DNA: TGTGACAGTAGGGAGCAGGGGGCCCTGAGAGGGGCCAACGTCCTGACTTTC. This encodes CDSREQGALRGANVLTF.

With regard to this clonotype: The junction differs from germline at one of its ends, possibly a read error. The V gene is TRBV12-3 or TRBV12-4, the J gene TRBJ2-2, with D possibly TRBD1 on 6 matching bases. This CDR3 has 16 amino acids. CDR3 amino acids: CASRDPGTPYTGELFF. CDR3 nucleotides: TGTGCCAGCAGAGACCCGGGGACACCGTACACCGGTGAGCTGTTTTTT.

CDR3 region: CASSSGGGRPLQYF. The CDR3 coding sequence is TGTGCCAGCAGCTCAGGCGGCGGGAGGCCACTGCAGTACTTC. The V gene is TRBV7-2, the J gene TRBJ2-7, with TRBD2 matching over 8 bases. Germline-derived CDR1 and CDR2 are SGHTA and FQGNSA. V shed 4 bases and J 9 bases; nucleotides not matched to a gene: 11. The CDR3 covers 14 residues.

Comments on this clonotype: One end of the junction does not line up with germline, which may come from a read error. The DNA of the CDR3 is TGCAGTGCTAGAGACAGACAGGGATCCCAAGAGACCCATTACTTC. Its protein product is CSARDRQGSQETHYF. The chain couples TRBV20-1 to TRBJ2-5, with 7 bases fitting TRBD1. The CDR3 extends over 15 amino acids. The germline V gene encodes CDR1 DFQATT and CDR2 SNEGSKA (reference sequence).